This T cell receptor beta chain was documented in a study of blood T cell repertoires in COVID-19. Study-level background: T cells, B-cell-depleted T cells, or PBMCs supplied cDNA or gDNA.

In the original processing: Counts of nucleated cells, estimated from reference gene primer amplification, were obtained. Only in-frame clones appear in the TCRdb table, and some are missing; sequencing was by immunoSEQ multiplex PCR. From that table come the V and J calls and clone size; the DNA was used to work out D and trimming. Here the sample spans about 270,000 clones, 70% to 90% being singletons. The CDR3 length is 13 residues. Looked up from germline, CDR1 is ENHRY and CDR2 is SYGVKD. Trimming took 7 bases from V and 10 from J; bases not matched to a gene: 8. The sequenced material came from peripheral blood. The origin of this receptor is a woman aged 50 to 65 with active or convalescent COVID-19. The chain uses TRBV10-3 and TRBJ1-5, with 9 bases fitting TRBD1. CDR3 region: CAINDRDRDPQHF. DNA for the CDR3: TGTGCCATCAATGATAGGGACAGGGACCCCCAGCATTTT.